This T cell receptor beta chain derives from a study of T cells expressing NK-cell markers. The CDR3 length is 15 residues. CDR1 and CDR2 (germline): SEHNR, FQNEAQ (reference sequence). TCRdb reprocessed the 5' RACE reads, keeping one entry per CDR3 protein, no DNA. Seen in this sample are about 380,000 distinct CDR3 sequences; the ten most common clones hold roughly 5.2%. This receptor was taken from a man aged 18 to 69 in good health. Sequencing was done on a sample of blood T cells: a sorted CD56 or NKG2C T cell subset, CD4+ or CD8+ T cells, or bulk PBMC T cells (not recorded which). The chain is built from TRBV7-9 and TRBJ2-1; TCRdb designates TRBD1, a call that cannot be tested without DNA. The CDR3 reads CASSSLRDRAGEQFF.